This entry lists 28 T cell receptor beta chains sequenced from one sample in a study of blood T cells in healthy people across ages. A J-beta primer mix and a sample-barcoded 5' primer were used in a second PCR of about 7 to 12 cycles. One entry per CDR3 protein, called by TCRdb with MiXCR from the 5' RACE reads. Among 850,000 to 1,100,000 distinct CDR3 sequences, around two fifths were seen once, and the ten largest hold around 13%. Material for sequencing was blood. The origin of the receptors is a man younger than 30 in good health.

This clonotype occurred a few times. The V call is TRBV4-2, the J call TRBJ2-1; perhaps D is TRBD1 or TRBD2 (5 bases each). The CDR3 length is 15 residues. V shed 4 bases and J shed 6 bases, with 16 bases lying between them. Germline CDR1 reads LGHNA; CDR2 reads YNFKEQ. CDR3 sequence (DNA): TGTGCCAGCAGCCCCAACGGGGCAGCCTTCAATGAGCAGTTCTTC. Translation: CASSPNGAAFNEQFF.

Details on this clonotype: A read error may account for a junction end that differs from germline. This chain joins TRBV6-6 and TRBJ2-3; 10 bases are a match to TRBD2. Germline CDR1 and CDR2: MNHNY and SVGAGI (reference sequence). The CDR3 extends over 16 amino acids. In nucleotides, the CDR3 is TGTGCCGGCAGTCCTCTAGCGGGAGAGAGCACAGATACGCAGTATTTT. Its translation: CAGSPLAGESTDTQYF.

J is TRBJ1-2 and V is TRBV27, with unresolved D. Germline V gives CDR1 MNHEY, CDR2 SMNVEV (reference sequence). Trimming shortened V by 2 bases and J by 8 bases, and 18 bases separated the two germline ends. CDR3 length equals 15 residues. CDR3 region: CASSLTLGDLWGYTF. In DNA, the CDR3 is TGTGCCAGCAGTTTAACCCTCGGGGATCTATGGGGCTACACCTTC.

The chain is built from TRBV7-2 and TRBJ2-7; 7 nucleotides agree with TRBD1. The DNA end lines up better with TRBJ2-5; the J call may be wrong. Germline CDR1 SGHTA, CDR2 FQGNSA. The CDR3 length is 12 residues. CDR3 DNA: TGTGCCAGCAGCAAGACAGGGGAGACCCAGTACTTC. Its translation: CASSKTGETQYF.

The chain is built from TRBV7-2 and TRBJ2-5; 9 positions agree with TRBD2. Trimming cost V 2 bases and J 11 bases; bases outside gene matches: 15. In germline, CDR1 is SGHTA, CDR2 FQGNSA. The CDR3 sequence is 16 residues long. The CDR3 loop is CASSLNWASGAREQYF. In nucleotides, the CDR3 is TGTGCCAGCAGCTTAAATTGGGCTAGCGGGGCGAGGGAGCAGTACTTC.

There are a few counts of this clonotype. As DNA, the CDR3 is TGTGCCAGCAGCCCGCAGGGTAGGGGCACCGGGGAGCTGTTTTTT. Its protein is CASSPQGRGTGELFF. V gene TRBV9 combines with J gene TRBJ2-2, with a weak D call TRBD1 (5 bases). The germline V and J ends were trimmed by 4 bases and 4 bases, with 14 bases remaining between them. Germline V CDR1 and CDR2: SGDLS, YYNGEE. The CDR3 is 15 amino acids.

This clonotype occurred a few times. CDR3 DNA: TGTGCCAGCAGTCCCTTTGATGAAAAACTGTTTTTT. Residues: CASSPFDEKLFF. The chain combines TRBV6-2 or TRBV6-3 with TRBJ1-4; D is ambiguous. V was clipped by 5 bases and J by 6 bases, with 7 bases between them. This CDR3 is built from 12 residues. Germline V gene data show CDR1 as MNHEY and CDR2 as SVGEGT.

This chain uses TRBV29-1 with TRBJ2-1; 8 nucleotides line up with TRBD1. Germline-derived CDR1 and CDR2 are SQVTM and ANQGSEA. This CDR3 has 13 amino acids. After removal of 6 bases from V and 4 bases from J, the junction contained 5 bases not matched to a gene. Written as DNA, the CDR3 is TGCAGCGTCAGGACAGGGCCTTACAATGAGCAGTTCTTC. This gives the protein CSVRTGPYNEQFF.

The chain joins TRBV6-5 to TRBJ1-1; maybe TRBD1 (5 bases). Germline CDR1 and CDR2: MNHEY and SVGAGI. The ends were cut back, 7 bases at V and 5 bases at J, with 17 bases in the middle. The CDR3 has 14 residues. The CDR3 DNA reads TGTGCCAGCACCCTAGGGGAGGGTGGGACTGAAGCTTTCTTT. Its protein is CASTLGEGGTEAFF.

The chain employs TRBV5-1 and TRBJ1-1; D perhaps matches TRBD1 (5 bases). V was pared by 0 bases and J by 2 bases, with 17 bases between. The length of the CDR3 is 17 residues. From germline, CDR1 is SGHRS and CDR2 YFSETQ. DNA of the CDR3: TGCGCCAGCAGCTTGGAGGGTCAGGGAGTCCTCAACACTGAAGCTTTCTTT. It translates to CASSLEGQGVLNTEAFF.

As to this clonotype: This may arise from a read error, as a much more abundant clone is one base away. The gene calls are TRBV4-2 and TRBJ1-1; no firm D call. V lost 0 bases and J 3 bases, leaving 5 bases between the germline ends. The CDR3 is 13 amino acids. CDR1 is LGHNA and CDR2 is YNFKEQ in the germline V gene. CDR3: CASSQEGHTEAFF. As DNA, the CDR3 is TGTGCCAGCAGCCAAGAAGGGCACACTGAAGCTTTCTTT.

This clonotype was picked up a small number of times. The chain recombines TRBV11-2 with TRBJ2-4; TRBD2 aligns across 11 bases. Looked up from germline, CDR1 is SGHAT and CDR2 is FQNNGV. This CDR3 is 15 amino acids long. The V and J ends lost 2 bases and 6 bases, in that order; junction bases with no gene match: 3. The chain's CDR3 is CASSLRGLAANIQYF. Here the CDR3 DNA reads TGTGCCAGCAGCTTACGGGGACTAGCGGCAAACATTCAGTACTTC.

The rearrangement joins TRBV24-1 to TRBJ1-2; D gene ambiguous. CDR3 size: 14 residues. CDR1 and CDR2 from the germline V gene are KGHDR and SFDVKD. V was trimmed by 3 bases and J by 4 bases, leaving 11 bases between them. This CDR3 is CATSDGQAAYGYTF. CDR3 DNA: TGTGCCACCAGTGATGGGCAGGCCGCCTATGGCTACACCTTC.

The chain links TRBV6-1 to TRBJ1-1, with D possibly TRBD1 on 6 matching bases. This CDR3 region has 16 residues. The V gene's germline CDR1 is MNHNS and CDR2 SASEGT. The V end lost 2 bases, the J end lost 4 bases, and 17 bases lay between the germline ends. The CDR3 sequence: CASSESGGAPFTEAFF. The DNA of the CDR3 is TGTGCCAGCAGTGAAAGTGGGGGCGCCCCCTTCACTGAAGCTTTCTTT.

This chain joins TRBV30 and TRBJ2-1; no clear D. The assigned J gene may be wrong: the sequence end matches TRBJ2-7 better. The germline V gene encodes CDR1 GTSNPN and CDR2 SVGIG (reference sequence). The CDR3 is 12 amino acids. CDR3 amino acids: CAWSLGYNEQYF. The CDR3 region has the DNA TGTGCCTGGAGTTTAGGCTACAATGAGCAGTACTTC.

CDR3 nucleotide sequence: TGTGCCAGCAGCCAAGGAACAGATTACACAGATACGCAGTATTTT. It specifies CASSQGTDYTDTQYF. The V call is TRBV3-1, the J call TRBJ2-3; D is uncertain. V lost 1 base and J 2 bases, leaving 10 bases between the germline ends. CDR1 LGHDT and CDR2 YNNKEL come from the germline V gene (reference sequence). This CDR3 spans 15 amino acids.

V gene TRBV9 combines with J gene TRBJ2-1; 7 bases are a match to TRBD2. The CDR3 covers 15 residues. Trimming cost V 0 bases and J 8 bases; bases outside gene matches: 8. The germline gives CDR1 SGDLS, CDR2 YYNGEE. The CDR3 spells CASSVEGTKFDEQFF. DNA of the CDR3: TGTGCCAGCAGCGTAGAGGGGACTAAGTTCGATGAGCAGTTCTTC.

This clonotype was recorded a few times. The chain employs TRBV6-2 or TRBV6-3 and TRBJ2-3, with D possibly matching TRBD2 (6 bases). Germline lookup yields CDR1 MNHEY and CDR2 SVGEGT. CDR3 size: 15 residues. V shed 4 bases and J shed 6 bases, with 17 bases lying between them. The CDR3 DNA is TGTGCCAGCAGTTCACCGGGACTCCCGCCGGATACGCAGTATTTT. Translated, it gives CASSSPGLPPDTQYF.

The chain has TRBV20-1 and TRBJ1-5; 9 bases fit TRBD1. CDR3 length equals 14 residues. Looked up from germline, CDR1 is DFQATT and CDR2 is SNEGSKA (reference sequence). V lost 3 bases, J lost 7 bases, and 7 bases stayed unmatched. The CDR3 sequence is CSARRTGGGQPQHF. The CDR3 DNA reads TGCAGTGCTAGGCGTACAGGGGGCGGACAGCCCCAGCATTTT.

The J gene is TRBJ2-4, the V gene TRBV7-6; D remains unclear. V gave up 1 base and J gave up 4 bases, with 29 bases separating them. Germline V gene lookup returns CDR1 SGHVS and CDR2 FNYEAQ. CDR3 size: 21 residues. The CDR3 nucleotides are TGTGCCAGCAGCTTAGTTTTAGGGTCCTCGGAGAGGTCTCGGCTTAAAAACATTCAGTACTTC. Residues: CASSLVLGSSERSRLKNIQYF.

The rearrangement uses TRBV29-1 and TRBJ1-1; a weak D match, TRBD1 (5 bases). Germline V gene data show CDR1 as SQVTM and CDR2 as ANQGSEA. V lost 4 bases and J 4 bases, leaving 13 bases between the germline ends. The length of the CDR3 is 13 residues. As DNA, the CDR3 is TGCAGCGTTGTAGGGCAGGGCCGCACTGAAGCTTTCTTT. Amino acids: CSVVGQGRTEAFF.

The chain couples TRBV7-2 to TRBJ1-3; D is perhaps TRBD1 (6 bases). This CDR3 is built from 15 residues. Germline CDR1 is SGHTA and CDR2 is FQGNSA. Deletions cut 3 bases from V and 2 bases from J, with 11 bases between. The CDR3 sequence: CASSLGGGPGNTIYF. In nucleotides, the CDR3 is TGTGCCAGCAGCTTGGGGGGCGGCCCTGGAAACACCATATATTTT.

V usage is TRBV6-2 or TRBV6-3 and J usage is TRBJ2-7, with 8 bases matching TRBD2. CDR1 and CDR2 (germline): MNHEY, SVGEGT. V lost 3 bases, J lost 0 bases, and 4 bases stayed unmatched. The CDR3 has 15 residues. DNA of the CDR3: TGTGCCAGCAGTTATGAGAGCGGGAGCTCCTACGAGCAGTACTTC. This codes for CASSYESGSSYEQYF.

About this clonotype: At one of its ends the junction is not consistent with the germline gene, which may arise from a read error. The chain carries TRBV12-3 or TRBV12-4 and TRBJ1-2, with D perhaps matching TRBD1 (6 bases). The length of the CDR3 is 19 residues. As DNA, the CDR3 is TGTGCCAGCAGTGGGGCCCTCCTCAGCACCGGGACAACTAACTATGACTACACCTTC. It codes for CASSGALLSTGTTNYDYTF.

This clonotype has a handful of counts. As DNA, the CDR3 is TGTGCCAGCACCGACGGAGGGGACAGGGTACTAATAGCCAAAAACATTCAGTACTTC. Its translation is CASTDGGDRVLIAKNIQYF. The chain has TRBV2 and TRBJ2-4, with 9 nucleotides matching TRBD1. This CDR3 region has 19 residues. Germline V gene sequence: CDR1 SNHLY, CDR2 FYNNEI. After removal of 7 bases from V and 0 bases from J, the junction contained 16 bases not matched to a gene.

The V and J genes are TRBV29-1 and TRBJ2-5; 12 bases fit TRBD1. V lost 7 bases, J lost 5 bases, and 5 bases stayed unmatched. CDR3 size: 13 residues. The V gene's germline CDR1 is SQVTM and CDR2 ANQGSEA. The CDR3 DNA is TGCAGCGCTGGGACAGGGGGCCACGAGACCCAGTACTTC. Its protein is CSAGTGGHETQYF.

This clonotype was detected a few times. The CDR3 DNA sequence: TGCGCCAGCAGCCAAGATGGCACTATCTATGGCTACACCTTC. As protein: CASSQDGTIYGYTF. The rearrangement uses TRBV4-3 and TRBJ1-2; D ambiguous. The germline gives CDR1 LGHNA, CDR2 YSLEER. CDR3 length: 14 residues. Between the trimmed V and J ends, which lost 0 bases and 4 bases, there was a span of 9 bases.

V is TRBV6-2 or TRBV6-3 and J is TRBJ1-2; D call uncertain. The CDR3 extends over 14 amino acids. The germline CDR1 and CDR2 sequences are MNHEY and SVGEGT. V was shortened by 8 bases and J by 4 bases, with 17 bases between the two germline ends. The CDR3 sequence is CASFSRRTIYGYTF. In DNA form, the CDR3 reads TGTGCCAGCTTTAGCCGGCGGACCATCTATGGCTACACCTTC.